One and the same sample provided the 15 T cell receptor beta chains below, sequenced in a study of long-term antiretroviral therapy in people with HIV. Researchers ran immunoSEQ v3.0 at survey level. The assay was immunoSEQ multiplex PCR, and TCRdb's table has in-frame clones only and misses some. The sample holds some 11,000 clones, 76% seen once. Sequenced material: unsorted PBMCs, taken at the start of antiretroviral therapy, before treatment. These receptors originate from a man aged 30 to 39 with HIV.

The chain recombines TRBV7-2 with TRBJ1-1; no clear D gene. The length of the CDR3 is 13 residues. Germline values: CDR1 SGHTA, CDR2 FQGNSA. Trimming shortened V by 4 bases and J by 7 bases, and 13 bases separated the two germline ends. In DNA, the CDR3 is TGTGCCAGCAGCTCACGAACGGTCCTTGAAGCTTTCTTT. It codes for CASSSRTVLEAFF.

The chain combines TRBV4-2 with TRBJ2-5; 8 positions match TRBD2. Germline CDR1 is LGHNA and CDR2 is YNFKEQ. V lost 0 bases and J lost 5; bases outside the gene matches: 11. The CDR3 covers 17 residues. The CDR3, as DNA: TGTGCCAGCAGCCAAGATGGCGGTAGCGGGGCCGTGGAGACCCAGTACTTC. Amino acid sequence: CASSQDGGSGAVETQYF.

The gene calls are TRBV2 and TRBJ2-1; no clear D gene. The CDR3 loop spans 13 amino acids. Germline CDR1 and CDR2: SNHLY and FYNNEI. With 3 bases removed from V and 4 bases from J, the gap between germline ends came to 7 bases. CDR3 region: CASSEADYNEQFF. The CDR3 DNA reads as TGTGCCAGCAGTGAGGCCGATTACAATGAGCAGTTCTTC.

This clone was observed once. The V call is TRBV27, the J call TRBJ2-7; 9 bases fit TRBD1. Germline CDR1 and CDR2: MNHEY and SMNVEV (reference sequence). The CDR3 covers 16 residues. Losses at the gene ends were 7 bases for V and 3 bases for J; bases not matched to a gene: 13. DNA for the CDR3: TGTGCCAGCAAATCTGTCGTCGGGACAGGGTACTACGAGCAGTACTTC. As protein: CASKSVVGTGYYEQYF.

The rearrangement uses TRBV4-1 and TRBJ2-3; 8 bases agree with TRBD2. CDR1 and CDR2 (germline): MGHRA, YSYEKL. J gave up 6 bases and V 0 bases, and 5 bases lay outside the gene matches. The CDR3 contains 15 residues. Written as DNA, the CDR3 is TGCGCCAGCAGCCAAGATACGGGGGGGCAGGATACGCAGTATTTT. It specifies CASSQDTGGQDTQYF.

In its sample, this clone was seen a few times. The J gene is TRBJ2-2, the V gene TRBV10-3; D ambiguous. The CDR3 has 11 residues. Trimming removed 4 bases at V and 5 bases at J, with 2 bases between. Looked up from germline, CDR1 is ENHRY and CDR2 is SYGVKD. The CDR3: CAISGTGELFF. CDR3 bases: TGTGCCATCAGTGGGACCGGGGAGCTGTTTTTT.

The CDR3 region has the DNA TGTGCCAGCAGCTTAGACGGGTACGAGCAGTACTTC. Its protein product is CASSLDGYEQYF. V usage is TRBV11-3 and J usage is TRBJ2-7; D unresolved. Germline CDR1 is SGHNT and CDR2 is YENEEA. V lost 0 bases to trimming and J lost 4 bases, with 4 bases between them. The CDR3 has 12 residues.

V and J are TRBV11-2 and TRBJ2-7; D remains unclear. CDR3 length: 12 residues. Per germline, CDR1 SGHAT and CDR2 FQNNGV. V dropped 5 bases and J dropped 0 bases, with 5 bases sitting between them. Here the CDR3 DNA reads TGTGCCAGCAGCCCCGTCTCCTACGAGCAGTACTTC. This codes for CASSPVSYEQYF.

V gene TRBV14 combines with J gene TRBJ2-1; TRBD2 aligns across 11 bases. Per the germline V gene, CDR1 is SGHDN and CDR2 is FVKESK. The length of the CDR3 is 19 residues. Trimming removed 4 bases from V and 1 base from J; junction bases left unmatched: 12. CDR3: CASSPLAGAGFGSYNEQFF. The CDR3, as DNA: TGTGCCAGCAGCCCACTAGCGGGAGCTGGTTTTGGGTCCTACAATGAGCAGTTCTTC. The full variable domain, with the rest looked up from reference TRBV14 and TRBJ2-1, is EAGVTQFPSHSVIEKGQTVTLRCDPISGHDNLYWYRRVMGKEIKFLLHFVKESKQDESGMPNNRFLAERTGGTYSTLKVQPAELEDSGVYFCASSPLAGAGFGSYNEQFFGPGTRLTVL.

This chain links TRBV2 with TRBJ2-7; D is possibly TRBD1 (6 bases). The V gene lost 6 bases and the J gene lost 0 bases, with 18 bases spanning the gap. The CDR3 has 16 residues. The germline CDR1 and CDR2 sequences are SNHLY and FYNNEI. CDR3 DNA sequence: TGTGCCAGCAGCGGAGGTCGAACAGGGATCTCCTACGAGCAGTACTTC. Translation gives CASSGGRTGISYEQYF. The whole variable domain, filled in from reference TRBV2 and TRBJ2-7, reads EPEVTQTPSHQVTQMGQEVILRCVPISNHLYFYWYRQILGQKVEFLVSFYNNEISEKSEIFDDQFSVERPDGSNFTLKIRSTKLEDSAMYFCASSGGRTGISYEQYFGPGTRLTVT.

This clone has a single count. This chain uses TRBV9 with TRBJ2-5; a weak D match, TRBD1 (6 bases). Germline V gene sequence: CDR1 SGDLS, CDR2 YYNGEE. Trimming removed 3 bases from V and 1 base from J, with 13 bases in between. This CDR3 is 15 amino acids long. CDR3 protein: CASSASGQIQETQYF. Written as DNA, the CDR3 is TGTGCCAGCAGCGCAAGCGGACAGATCCAAGAGACCCAGTACTTC. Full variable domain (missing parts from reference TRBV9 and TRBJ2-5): DSGVTQTPKHLITATGQRVTLRCSPRSGDLSVYWYQQSLDQGLQFLIQYYNGEERAKGNILERFSAQQFPDLHSELNLSSLELGDSALYFCASSASGQIQETQYFGPGTRLLVL.

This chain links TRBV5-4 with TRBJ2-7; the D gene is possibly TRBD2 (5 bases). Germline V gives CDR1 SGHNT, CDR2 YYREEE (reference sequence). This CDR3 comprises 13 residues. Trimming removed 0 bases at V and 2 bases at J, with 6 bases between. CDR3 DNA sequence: TGTGCCAGCAGCTTGGCCGGGACCTACGAGCAGTACTTC. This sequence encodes CASSLAGTYEQYF. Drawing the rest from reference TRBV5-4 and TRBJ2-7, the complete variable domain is ETGVTQSPTHLIKTRGQQVTLRCSSQSGHNTVSWYQQALGQGPQFIFQYYREEENGRGNFPPRFSGLQFPNYSSELNVNALELDDSALYLCASSLAGTYEQYFGPGTRLTVT.

CDR3 residues: CASSSTRAGTYEQYF. The CDR3, as DNA: TGTGCCAGCAGCAGCACCCGAGCGGGTACCTACGAGCAGTACTTC. V and J are TRBV7-9 and TRBJ2-7; tentative D call: TRBD2 (6 bases). CDR1 and CDR2 from the germline V gene are SEHNR and FQNEAQ (reference sequence). Trimming removed 5 bases at V and 2 bases at J, with 16 bases between. The CDR3 length is 15 residues.

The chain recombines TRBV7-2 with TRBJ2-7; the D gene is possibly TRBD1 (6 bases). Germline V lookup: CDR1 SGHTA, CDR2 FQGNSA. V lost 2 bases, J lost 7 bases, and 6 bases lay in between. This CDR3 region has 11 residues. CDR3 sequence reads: CASSLRGEQYF. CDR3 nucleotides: TGTGCCAGCAGCTTAAGGGGGGAGCAGTACTTC.

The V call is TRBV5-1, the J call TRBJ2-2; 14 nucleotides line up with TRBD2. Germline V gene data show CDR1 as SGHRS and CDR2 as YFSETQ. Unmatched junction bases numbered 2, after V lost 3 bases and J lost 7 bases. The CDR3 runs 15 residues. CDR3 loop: CASSYGLAGGGELFF. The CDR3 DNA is TGCGCCAGCAGCTATGGACTAGCGGGGGGCGGGGAGCTGTTTTTT.